This TCR beta chain was sequenced during a study of T cells in localized non-small cell lung cancer. Only in-frame clones appear in the TCRdb table, and some are missing; sequencing was by immunoSEQ multiplex PCR. The sample records under 60,000 clones, 70% to 90% being singletons. The V end lost 1 base, the J end lost 1 base, and 7 bases lay between the germline ends. The CDR3 spans 14 residues. The chain combines TRBV23-1 with TRBJ1-1; TRBD1 might be the D (5 bases). TRBV23-1 is an ORF, and what it does is uncertain. This clonotype originated in a male donor older than 55 with stage III squamous cell lung carcinoma. The sample consisted of peripheral blood, taken before any cancer treatment. The CDR3 region has the DNA TGCGCCAGCAGTCAATGGGGGGGGAACACTGAAGCTTTCTTT. This encodes CASSQWGGNTEAFF.